This T cell receptor beta chain comes out of a study of Graves' ophthalmopathy and Graves' hyperthyroidism. Amplification of TCR beta CDR3 regions used RNA transcripts. The library came from an HTBI-primed first-round RT-PCR and a second-round multiplex PCR. One entry per CDR3 protein results from TCRdb running MiXCR on the multiplex PCR reads. The sample holds hundreds of thousands of distinct CDR3 sequences, 15% seen once. The study, taken as a whole, reports: Blood contained most expanded thyroid clonotypes exceeding 0.001 frequency.

This clonotype has a count of ten or more. The antigen is not known. V dropped 5 bases and J dropped 7 bases, with 15 bases sitting between them. This CDR3 is built from 15 residues. Germline assignment: CDR1 MNHEY and CDR2 SVGEGT. The material sequenced was peripheral blood. The chain recombines TRBV6-2 or TRBV6-3 with TRBJ1-6; D uncertain. The receptor was isolated from a woman younger than 30 with stable Graves' hyperthyroidism. The CDR3 protein is CASSNLVGRNSPLHF. DNA of the CDR3: TGTGCCAGCAGTAACTTGGTAGGTCGGAATTCACCCCTCCACTTT.